Each of the 7 T cell receptor beta chains below was sequenced from the same sample in a study of cytomegalovirus exposure and HLA in healthy donors. Use of 60 Vbeta and 13 Jbeta primers characterized the PCR. TCRdb's copy holds only in-frame clones and misses some; the assay was immunoSEQ multiplex PCR. The sample holds 100,000 to 150,000 clones, roughly three quarters seen once. Sequencing was carried out using PBMCs. Receptors were obtained from a man aged 30 to 39 in good health and CMV-seropositive.

V is TRBV11-2 and J is TRBJ2-1; 8 bases are a match to TRBD2. The CDR3 loop spans 18 amino acids. Unmatched junction bases numbered 17, after V lost 5 bases and J lost 5 bases. CDR1 is SGHAT and CDR2 is FQNNGV in the germline V gene. For the CDR3, the DNA is TGTGCCAGCAGCCCCAAGCGGGAGATGGGTCTGGTTAACAATGAGCAGTTCTTC. This gives the protein CASSPKREMGLVNNEQFF.

This chain links TRBV6-6 with TRBJ1-5; TRBD1 matches at 8 bases. The V and J ends lost 2 bases and 7 bases, in that order; junction bases with no gene match: 1. The CDR3 consists of 13 residues. The germline gives CDR1 MNHNY, CDR2 SVGAGI (reference sequence). Here the CDR3 DNA reads TGTGCCAGCAGTTACCCAGGGGGCCAGCCCCAGCATTTT. Its translation is CASSYPGGQPQHF.

There are a few counts of this clone. The chain links TRBV4-1 to TRBJ2-7; D call uncertain. The CDR3 extends over 12 amino acids. V lost 3 bases, J lost 4 bases, and 7 bases lay in between. Germline CDR1 MGHRA, CDR2 YSYEKL. The CDR3 region is CASSQIQYEQYF. The CDR3 DNA follows: TGCGCCAGCAGCCAGATCCAGTACGAGCAGTACTTC.

This rearrangement joins TRBV30 to TRBJ2-2, with TRBD2 identical over 13 bases. The V gene end was trimmed by 2 bases and the J gene end by 11 bases; junction bases not matched to a gene: 2. The CDR3 loop spans 13 amino acids. Germline V CDR1 and CDR2: GTSNPN, SVGIG (reference sequence). The DNA of the CDR3 is TGTGCCTGGAGTCGGACTAGCGGGAGAGAGCTGTTTTTT. This sequence encodes CAWSRTSGRELFF.

The rearrangement joins TRBV5-4 to TRBJ1-1; D may be TRBD1 (5 bases). With 3 bases removed from V and 1 base from J, the gap between germline ends came to 10 bases. CDR1 SGHNT and CDR2 YYREEE come from the germline V gene (reference sequence). CDR3 length: 14 residues. The CDR3 sequence: CASSWVDRNTEAFF. CDR3 bases: TGTGCCAGCAGCTGGGTTGACAGGAACACTGAAGCTTTCTTT.

This clone was seen just once. The rearrangement joins TRBV18 to TRBJ1-3; a weak D match, TRBD1 (5 bases). Between the trimmed V and J ends, which lost 2 bases and 4 bases, there was a span of 9 bases. The V gene's germline CDR1 is KGHSH and CDR2 LQKENI. This CDR3 has 14 residues. This CDR3 reads CASSPGQGGNTIYF. DNA for the CDR3: TGTGCCAGCTCACCAGGGCAGGGCGGAAACACCATATATTTT.

Only a few counts were recorded for this clone. The chain is built from TRBV4-3 and TRBJ1-5; TRBD1 might be the D (6 bases). Trimming shortened V by 0 bases and J by 7 bases, and 22 bases separated the two germline ends. This CDR3 spans 18 amino acids. CDR1 and CDR2 from the germline V gene are LGHNA and YSLEER. This CDR3 is CASSQESSFGQLGQPQHF. The CDR3 region has the DNA TGCGCCAGCAGCCAAGAATCCTCCTTTGGACAGCTAGGGCAGCCCCAGCATTTT.